These T cell receptor beta chains were read from a single sample in a study of blood T cell repertoires in COVID-19. Here immunoSEQ multiplex PCR was the method, and the copy in TCRdb shows in-frame clones only, minus some. Of hundreds of thousands of clones in the sample, 70% to 90% were seen once. What was sequenced was peripheral blood. The source of these receptors is a woman aged 18-29 years who had recovered from COVID-19. Each CDR3 is given with its conserved first and last residue. D genes are given only for firm matches. Clone sizes are given selectively: once, few, many, or a class where the clone is expanded.

>NA|TRBV2|TRBJ1-3|NA
CASRNIGTSGNTIYF
TGTGCCAGCAGGAATATCGGGACATCTGGAAACACCATATATTTT
>NA|TRBV29-1|TRBJ2-3|TRBD2
CSVRNSGIPDTQYF
TGCAGCGTGAGGAATAGCGGGATACCAGATACGCAGTATTTT
>NA|TRBV19|TRBJ1-5|NA
CASSSGRGDQPQHF
TGTGCCAGTAGTTCAGGCAGGGGTGATCAGCCCCAGCATTTT
>NA|TRBV29-1|TRBJ1-2|TRBD1
CSGLPQQGPLGYTF
TGCAGCGGTCTGCCTCAACAGGGGCCTCTTGGCTACACCTTC
>NA|TRBV7-6|TRBJ2-2|NA
CASSLKRNRDTGELFF
TGTGCCAGCAGCTTAAAGAGGAATAGAGACACCGGGGAGCTGTTTTTT
>NA|TRBV6-5|TRBJ1-5|TRBD1
CASSDRANQPQHF
TGTGCCAGCAGCGACAGGGCTAATCAGCCCCAGCATTTT
>few|TRBV30|TRBJ2-2|NA
CAWGRQGTVTGELFF
TGTGCCTGGGGGAGGCAGGGAACCGTAACCGGGGAGCTGTTTTTT
>NA|TRBV6-5|TRBJ1-5|NA
CASSTGGGSNQPQHF
TGTGCCAGCAGCACCGGGGGGGGGAGCAATCAGCCCCAGCATTTT
>NA|TRBV12-5|TRBJ1-1|TRBD1
CASGSGGAEAFF
TGTGCTAGTGGCTCAGGGGGCGCGGAAGCTTTCTTT
>once|TRBV4-3|TRBJ1-1|NA
CASSQDRDGTEAFF
TGCGCCAGCAGCCAGGACAGAGATGGCACTGAAGCTTTCTTT
>NA|TRBV4-2|TRBJ2-7|TRBD2
CASRPGGSGLSYEQYF
TGTGCCAGCAGACCCGGTGGTAGCGGGCTCTCCTACGAGCAGTACTTC
>NA|TRBV16|TRBJ2-7|TRBD2
CASSGGTSRTYEQYF
TGTGCCAGCAGCGGGGGGACTAGCCGAACCTACGAGCAGTACTTC